Described below is a single T cell receptor (beta chain) sequence and its context. The antigen is not known. Several immunoSEQ 96-well plates shared each subset's DNA, each plate a replicate. Method: immunoSEQ multiplex PCR; TCRdb's copy keeps in-frame clones and lacks some. The table lists nearly 600,000 clones, about 95% of them singletons. The sample belongs to a study of shared clonotypes between healthy human individuals. Study-wide results and limits: Relative to memory subsets, naive subsets generally showed larger estimated richness. Naive CD4 clonotypes overlapped across a handful of donors at about 5.2%.

V dropped 5 bases and J dropped 3 bases, with 1 base sitting between them. Germline V CDR1 and CDR2: MNHEY, SMNVEV (reference sequence). The CDR3 covers 10 residues. CD45RO negativity and positive selection for CCR7 defined naive CD8 cells, a population that excluded terminally differentiated effector memory CD45RA+ cells. The chain is built from TRBV27 and TRBJ2-5; D not certain. Sample: naive CD8+ T cells sorted from blood. The TCR comes from a woman under 40 in good health. Written as DNA, the CDR3 is TGTGCCAGCAGTAAAGAGACCCAGTACTTC. Its translation: CASSKETQYF.